The next 10 T cell receptor beta chains were all read from a single sample in a study of T cell changes during pregnancy in multiple sclerosis. Assay: immunoSEQ multiplex PCR; the TCRdb copy retains only in-frame clones and omits some. Among some 61,000 clones listed, about 89% were seen once. Sequences were derived from peripheral blood, sampled in the second trimester of pregnancy. These receptors were taken from a female donor with multiple sclerosis, enrolled in a pregnancy study.

The V gene is TRBV29-1, the J gene TRBJ1-5; 7 positions agree with TRBD1. The CDR3 is 14 residues long. CDR1 is SQVTM and CDR2 is ANQGSEA in the germline V gene. V trimming: 6 bases; J trimming: 6 bases; junction bases outside the gene matches: 11. CDR3 nucleotides: TGCAGCGTGGTTACAGGGGATACTAGTCAGCCCCAGCATTTT. Translated, it gives CSVVTGDTSQPQHF. The complete variable domain, with remaining parts taken from reference TRBV29-1 and TRBJ1-5, reads SAVISQKPSRDICQRGTSLTIQCQVDSQVTMMFWYRQQPGQSLTLIATANQGSEATYESGFVIDKFPISRPNLTFSTLTVSNMSPEDSSIYLCSVVTGDTSQPQHFGDGTRLSIL.

The CDR3, as DNA: TGTGCCAGCAGCCGGACAGGGGGGGACTACAATGAGCAGTTCTTC. Translated: CASSRTGGDYNEQFF. J is TRBJ2-1 and V is TRBV6-4; TRBD1 matches at 10 bases. CDR1 is MRHNA and CDR2 is SNTAGT in the germline V gene. J lost 3 bases, V lost 6 bases, and 5 bases had no gene match. The CDR3 covers 15 residues.

The chain combines TRBV7-5 with TRBJ2-6; the table's TRBD1 call for D was not verified on the DNA. TRBV7-5 is a recognized pseudogene. This CDR3 comprises 17 residues. CDR3 coding DNA: TGTGTCAGAAGCTTACGTTACAGGCCCCCTGGGGCCAACGTCCTGACTTTC. Residues: CVRSLRYRPPGANVLTF.

Here the CDR3 reads CASSQDSASGPPYNEQFF. In nucleotides, the CDR3 is TGCGCCAGCAGCCAAGATAGTGCTAGCGGGCCCCCCTACAATGAGCAGTTCTTC. The chain uses TRBV4-3 and TRBJ2-1, with 8 bases fitting TRBD2. CDR3 length equals 18 residues. CDR1 is LGHNA and CDR2 is YSLEER in the germline V gene. Trimming at V came to 0 bases and at J to 2 bases, leaving 9 bases not matched to a gene.

V usage is TRBV10-2 and J usage is TRBJ1-1; D may be TRBD1 (6 bases). There are 17 residues in the CDR3. Germline CDR1 reads WSHSY; CDR2 reads SAAADI. V lost 1 base and J 3 bases, leaving 18 bases between the germline ends. The CDR3 region has the DNA TGCGCCAGCAGTGAGTTGGGAACAGGGAGAGTCTACACTGAAGCTTTCTTT. This gives the protein CASSELGTGRVYTEAFF.

This clone appeared once. The chain recombines TRBV4-2 with TRBJ2-3; D perhaps matches TRBD1 (7 bases). The V end lost 0 bases, the J end lost 6 bases, and 16 bases lay between the germline ends. Germline values: CDR1 LGHNA, CDR2 YNFKEQ. CDR3 length: 16 residues. The CDR3 reads CASSQDQGGPRDTQYF. CDR3 coding DNA: TGTGCCAGCAGCCAAGATCAGGGGGGACCCCGGGATACGCAGTATTTT.

The chain uses TRBV6-6 and TRBJ2-7; TRBD1 aligns across 8 bases. The CDR3 is 12 amino acids. V trimming: 6 bases; J trimming: 4 bases; junction bases outside the gene matches: 2. The V gene's germline CDR1 is MNHNY and CDR2 SVGAGI (reference sequence). CDR3 coding DNA: TGTGCCAGCAGCCGACAGGGGTACGAGCAGTACTTC. Protein: CASSRQGYEQYF.

The rearrangement joins TRBV13 to TRBJ2-1; D unresolved. The CDR3 contains 15 residues. The V end was cut by 4 bases, the J end by 3 bases, with 13 bases between. The germline gives CDR1 PRHDT, CDR2 FYEKMQ (reference sequence). The CDR3 bases are TGTGCCAGCAGCTCCACAGCAACACACTACAATGAGCAGTTCTTC. It yields the protein CASSSTATHYNEQFF. The full variable domain, with the rest looked up from reference TRBV13 and TRBJ2-1, is AAGVIQSPRHLIKEKRETATLKCYPIPRHDTVYWYQQGPGQDPQFLISFYEKMQSDKGSIPDRFSAQQFSDYHSELNMSSLELGDSALYFCASSSTATHYNEQFFGPGTRLTVL.

The V gene is TRBV25-1, the J gene TRBJ1-6; D uncertain. This CDR3 comprises 17 residues. Germline-derived CDR1 and CDR2 are MGHDK and SYGVNS. V was clipped by 2 bases and J by 0 bases, with 11 bases between them. The CDR3 loop reads CASSERQTSSYNSPLHF. The CDR3 DNA follows: TGTGCCAGCAGTGAAAGGCAGACAAGCTCCTATAATTCACCCCTCCACTTT.

CDR3: CASGLVIWGQGMETQYF. The CDR3 DNA follows: TGTGCTAGTGGTTTGGTAATCTGGGGACAGGGGATGGAGACCCAGTACTTC. The V and J genes are TRBV12-5 and TRBJ2-5; 10 bases line up with TRBD1. V shed 0 bases and J 5 bases; nucleotides not matched to a gene: 9. Germline values: CDR1 LGHNT, CDR2 FRNRAP. The CDR3 is 17 residues long.